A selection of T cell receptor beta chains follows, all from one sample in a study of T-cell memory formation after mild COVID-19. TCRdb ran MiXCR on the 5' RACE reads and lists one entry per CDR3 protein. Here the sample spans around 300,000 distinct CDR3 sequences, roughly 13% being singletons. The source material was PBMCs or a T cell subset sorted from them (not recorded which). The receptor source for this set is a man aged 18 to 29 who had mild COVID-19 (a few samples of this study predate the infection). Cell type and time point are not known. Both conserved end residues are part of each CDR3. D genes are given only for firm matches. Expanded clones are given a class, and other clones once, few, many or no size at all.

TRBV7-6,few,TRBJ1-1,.,CASSLSLGSGAFF,TGTGCCAGCAGCTTAAGTTTGGGGTCCGGGGCTTTCTTT
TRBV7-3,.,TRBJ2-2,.,CASSPRGGSNTGELFF,TGTGCCAGCAGCCCCAGGGGGGGATCGAACACCGGGGAGCTGTTTTTT
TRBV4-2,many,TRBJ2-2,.,CASSQASRNTGELFF,TGTGCCAGCAGCCAAGCATCCCGAAACACCGGGGAGCTGTTTTTT
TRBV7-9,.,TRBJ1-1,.,CASSLLASSNTEAFF,TGTGCCAGCAGCTTATTGGCCTCTTCGAACACTGAAGCTTTCTTT
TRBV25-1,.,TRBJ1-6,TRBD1,CASSATYRGSFSPLHF,TGTGCCAGCAGCGCGACCTACAGGGGCTCGTTCTCACCCCTCCACTTT
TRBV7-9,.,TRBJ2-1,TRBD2,CASSPGGGALDEQFF,TGTGCCAGCAGCCCGGGCGGGGGGGCTCTCGATGAGCAGTTCTTC
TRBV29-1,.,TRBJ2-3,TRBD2,CSVNRGGREDTQYF,TGCAGCGTGAATCGGGGGGGGCGCGAAGATACGCAGTATTTT
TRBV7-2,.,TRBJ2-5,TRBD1,CASSRPGSRGKKETQYF,TGTGCCAGCAGCCGCCCGGGGAGCAGGGGGAAAAAAGAGACCCAGTACTTC
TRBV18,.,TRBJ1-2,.,CASSPDANYGYTF,TGTGCCAGCTCACCAGACGCCAACTATGGCTACACCTTC
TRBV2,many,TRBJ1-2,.,CASSEDSGRGGYTF,TGTGCCAGCAGTGAAGACTCGGGACGAGGGGGCTACACCTTC
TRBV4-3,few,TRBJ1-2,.,CASSQETGYGYTF,TGCGCCAGCAGCCAAGAGACAGGATATGGCTACACCTTC
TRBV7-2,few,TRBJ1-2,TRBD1,CASSFRDRPSLNYGYTF,TGTGCCAGCAGCTTCAGGGACAGGCCCTCTCTTAACTATGGCTACACCTTC
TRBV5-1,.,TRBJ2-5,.,CASTKAGATRTQYF,TGCGCCAGCACCAAGGCGGGGGCCACGAGGACCCAGTACTTC
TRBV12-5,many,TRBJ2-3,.,CASGLGGTDTQYF,TGTGCTAGTGGTTTAGGGGGCACAGATACGCAGTATTTT
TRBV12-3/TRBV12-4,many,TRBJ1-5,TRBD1,CASSKGTGVVRTSQPQHF,TGTGCCAGCAGCAAGGGGACAGGGGTGGTCCGTACCAGTCAGCCCCAGCATTTT